Sequencing of this T cell receptor beta chain was carried out in a study of technical replicates of blood from several donors (dated by TCRdb to the late 2010s). The junction shows trimming of 3 bases on V and 4 bases on J, and the gene matches do not reach 11 bases of it. The germline V gene sets CDR1 to MDHEN and CDR2 to SYDVKM. The CDR3 runs 17 residues from the cysteine to the phenylalanine. CDR3 DNA is the only sequence kept; it has 51 bases, read in frame from the first base. With regard to this clone: The target of this receptor is not known. No quality values exist for individual bases; no much larger clone is one base distant.

The method behind the library was the immunoSEQ multiplex PCR assay. In TCRdb, the immuneACCESS table is reduced to in-frame sequences with V and J assigned. These tables do not hold every clone; where another copy was compared, an unresolved V gene accounts for under half, and the others remain unexplained. The sample table records approximately 70,000 clones; 95% to 98% of these occur just once. 0.25% to 0.3% of the sample is taken by the ten largest. What was sequenced was T cells isolated from PBMCs. The rearranged segments are TRBV28 and TRBJ1-4; 7 bases in the middle match TRBD1. The source of this sequence is a human donor in good health. CDR3 sequence: CASSLFTGDRDNEKLFF. The nucleotides are TGTGCCAGCAGTTTGTTTACAGGGGACCGAGATAATGAAAAACTGTTTTTT.